These 27 T cell receptor beta chains came from one sample sequenced in a study of identical twins' blood T cells. A single record per CDR3 protein comes from TCRdb applying MiXCR to the 5' RACE reads. This table holds about 370,000 distinct CDR3 sequences, more than 25% found once. The sample was PBMCs. The source of these receptors is a woman aged 18 to 50 in good health.

This clonotype was counted only a few times. CDR3 nucleotide sequence: TGCAGTGCCCAGGGACAGACGCTCAATCAGCCCCAGCATTTT. Protein: CSAQGQTLNQPQHF. The V and J genes are TRBV20-1 and TRBJ1-5; 7 positions match TRBD1. The junction had 8 bases not matched to a gene; V was cut back by 6 bases and J by 3 bases. Per germline, CDR1 DFQATT and CDR2 SNEGSKA (reference sequence). The CDR3 has 14 amino acids.

This clonotype showed up just a few times. The DNA of the CDR3 is TGTGCCAGCAGCCCCCTCCCTGGCAACCGAAACTATGGCTACACCTTC. This codes for CASSPLPGNRNYGYTF. The gene calls are TRBV11-2 and TRBJ1-2; no definite D call. The V gene's germline CDR1 is SGHAT and CDR2 FQNNGV. Between the trimmed V and J ends, which lost 5 bases and 2 bases, there was a span of 18 bases. The CDR3 is 16 residues long.

This clonotype was found a few times. The rearrangement links TRBV3-1 to TRBJ1-4; D is ambiguous. The germline CDR1 and CDR2 sequences are LGHDT and YNNKEL (reference sequence). The CDR3 contains 14 residues. V was clipped by 8 bases and J by 7 bases, with 17 bases between them. This CDR3 is CASRRNGVSEKLFF. The CDR3 DNA follows: TGTGCCAGCCGAAGGAACGGGGTTTCTGAAAAACTGTTTTTT.

V and J are TRBV29-1 and TRBJ2-5; the D is unclear. V was trimmed by 0 bases and J by 7 bases, leaving 6 bases between them. Germline CDR1 SQVTM, CDR2 ANQGSEA. The CDR3 has 11 residues. The CDR3 protein is CSVEDGATQYF. The CDR3 DNA follows: TGCAGCGTTGAAGACGGTGCGACCCAGTACTTC.

This clonotype appeared a few times. V is TRBV2 and J is TRBJ1-1; D gene ambiguous. The CDR3 length is 15 residues. V was shortened by 4 bases and J by 1 base, with 13 bases between the two germline ends. Germline CDR1 reads SNHLY; CDR2 reads FYNNEI. DNA for the CDR3: TGTGCCAGCAGTGGGTTTAGTTCCGGGAACACTGAAGCTTTCTTT. It specifies CASSGFSSGNTEAFF.

CDR3 amino acids: CASSVVGADTQYF. Here the CDR3 DNA reads TGTGCCAGCAGCGTAGTGGGGGCAGATACGCAGTATTTT. This chain links TRBV9 with TRBJ2-3; D may match TRBD1 or TRBD2 (5 bases each). Germline CDR1 is SGDLS and CDR2 is YYNGEE. The CDR3 sequence is 13 residues long. Trimming shortened V by 0 bases and J by 4 bases, and 6 bases separated the two germline ends.

The chain combines TRBV7-9 with TRBJ1-4; TRBD1 agrees at 9 bases. Germline lookup yields CDR1 SEHNR and CDR2 FQNEAQ (reference sequence). Trimming removed 6 bases from V and 5 bases from J; junction bases left unmatched: 7. This CDR3 comprises 15 residues. This chain's CDR3 is CASSSQGALNEKLFF. CDR3 bases: TGTGCCAGCAGTTCACAGGGGGCATTAAATGAAAAACTGTTTTTT.

This clonotype was observed a handful of times. The chain has TRBV19 and TRBJ2-7; a possible D gene is TRBD1 (6 bases). Germline V gives CDR1 LNHDA, CDR2 SQIVND (reference sequence). The ends were cut back, 3 bases at V and 3 bases at J, with 12 bases in the middle. This CDR3 has 14 residues. CDR3 DNA sequence: TGTGCCAGTAGTATGTCTGGGGGCGTCTACGAGCAGTACTTC. Its protein is CASSMSGGVYEQYF.

This clonotype has only a few counts. This chain uses TRBV12-5 with TRBJ1-1, with TRBD1 matching 7 bases. Trimming took 1 base from V and 4 from J; bases not matched to a gene: 6. The CDR3 loop spans 15 amino acids. Germline loops: CDR1 LGHNT, CDR2 FRNRAP. The CDR3 protein is CASGLDHRGGTEAFF. In nucleotides, the CDR3 is TGTGCTAGTGGTTTGGACCACAGGGGCGGCACTGAAGCTTTCTTT.

This rearrangement joins TRBV9 to TRBJ1-2; unclear D gene. V was cut by 4 bases and J by 4 bases, with 11 bases left in between. The CDR3 sequence is 13 residues long. Per the germline V gene, CDR1 is SGDLS and CDR2 is YYNGEE. This CDR3 is CASSPWGGYGYTF. Written as DNA, the CDR3 is TGTGCCAGCAGCCCGTGGGGTGGCTATGGCTACACCTTC.

This clonotype has ten or more counts. This chain joins TRBV2 and TRBJ2-3; TRBD1 is a possible D gene (5 bases). The CDR3 loop spans 11 amino acids. V was trimmed by 6 bases and J by 8 bases, leaving 9 bases between them. Germline-derived CDR1 and CDR2 are SNHLY and FYNNEI. DNA of the CDR3: TGTGCCAGCAGATCTAGGGGTACGCAGTATTTT. As protein: CASRSRGTQYF.

The genes are TRBV12-3 or TRBV12-4 and TRBJ1-1; a weak D match, TRBD1 (5 bases). The CDR3 runs 14 residues. The ends were cut back, 4 bases at V and 4 bases at J, with 13 bases in the middle. CDR3 sequence: CASSSQGSGTEAFF. Written as DNA, the CDR3 is TGTGCCAGCAGTTCCCAGGGCTCGGGCACTGAAGCTTTCTTT.

This clonotype appeared a few times. This sequence joins TRBV29-1 and TRBJ1-3; no definite D call. V was trimmed by 4 bases and J by 4 bases, leaving 17 bases between them. The CDR3 extends over 15 amino acids. CDR1 and CDR2 from the germline V gene are SQVTM and ANQGSEA. The CDR3 DNA sequence: TGCAGCGTTGCCCAAATCTACGAATCCGGAAACACCATATATTTT. Translated: CSVAQIYESGNTIYF.

The sample holds a few counts of this clonotype. This chain joins TRBV12-3 or TRBV12-4 and TRBJ1-2; D ambiguous. Trimming shortened V by 3 bases and J by 4 bases, and 12 bases separated the two germline ends. The CDR3 is made up of 14 amino acids. The CDR3 bases are TGTGCCAGCAGTTTGACGACGGAGACCTATGGCTACACCTTC. This sequence encodes CASSLTTETYGYTF.

The gene calls are TRBV20-1 and TRBJ2-1; TRBD2 agrees at 15 bases. CDR3 size: 14 residues. Germline V gene data show CDR1 as DFQATT and CDR2 as SNEGSKA (reference sequence). The CDR3 coding sequence is TGCAGCGTTGCGGGACTAGCGGGAGGCAATGAGCAGTTCTTC. Amino acids: CSVAGLAGGNEQFF.

V usage is TRBV20-1 and J usage is TRBJ2-7; 7 bases agree with TRBD2. The CDR3 sequence is 12 residues long. With V trimmed by 4 bases and J by 4 bases, 4 bases remained unmatched. Germline values: CDR1 DFQATT, CDR2 SNEGSKA (reference sequence). CDR3 bases: TGCAGTGCTAATGGGGGGGAGTACGAGCAGTACTTC. This translates into CSANGGEYEQYF.

The chain uses TRBV7-2 and TRBJ2-1; 13 bases align to TRBD2. Germline V gene sequence: CDR1 SGHTA, CDR2 FQGNSA. The CDR3 loop spans 17 amino acids. The V and J ends lost 1 base and 8 bases, in that order; junction bases with no gene match: 8. CDR3 DNA: TGTGCCAGCAGCTTAGGAAGGACTAGCGGGAGTTCCCATGAGCAGTTCTTC. Translated, it gives CASSLGRTSGSSHEQFF.

This chain links TRBV7-9 with TRBJ1-5, with 7 bases matching TRBD1. Per germline, CDR1 SEHNR and CDR2 FQNEAQ (reference sequence). V shed 4 bases and J 4 bases; nucleotides not matched to a gene: 10. The CDR3 covers 16 residues. CDR3 bases: TGTGCCAGCAGCTCCGCTCGGACAGGTAATAATCAGCCCCAGCATTTT. Protein product: CASSSARTGNNQPQHF.

This clonotype was observed at least ten times. An end of the junction differs from the germline gene, which may be a read error. The V and J genes are TRBV7-9 and TRBJ1-1, with unresolved D. The CDR3 runs 12 residues. Germline CDR1 is SEHNR and CDR2 is FQNEAQ (reference sequence). CDR3 nucleotide sequence: TGCGCCAGCAGCTTGGTTAACACTGAAGCTTTCTTT. Translated: CASSLVNTEAFF.

The gene calls are TRBV5-1 and TRBJ1-6; maybe TRBD1 (5 bases). Germline V gene data show CDR1 as SGHRS and CDR2 as YFSETQ. Trimming removed 2 bases at V and 0 bases at J, with 18 bases between. The CDR3 sequence is 19 residues long. The chain's CDR3 is CASSFDPGKGSSYNSPLHF. The CDR3 DNA reads TGCGCCAGCAGCTTTGACCCAGGGAAGGGTAGCTCCTATAATTCACCCCTCCACTTT.

In this sample, this clonotype turned up a few times. The J gene is TRBJ2-2, the V gene TRBV24-1; no clear D gene. The CDR3 has 15 amino acids. V was trimmed by 5 bases and J by 1 base, leaving 10 bases between them. Germline V gene data show CDR1 as KGHDR and CDR2 as SFDVKD. CDR3 DNA: TGTGCCACCAGTGGGAGTCAGTTGAACACCGGGGAGCTGTTTTTT. It yields the protein CATSGSQLNTGELFF.

This clonotype was seen only a few times. This sequence joins TRBV6-4 and TRBJ1-1, with D unclear. V lost 3 bases to trimming and J lost 1 base, with 9 bases between them. The length of the CDR3 is 14 residues. Looked up from germline, CDR1 is MRHNA and CDR2 is SNTAGT. Written as DNA, the CDR3 is TGTGCCAGCAGTGAGAGGGATGGGAACACTGAAGCTTTCTTT. Encoded protein: CASSERDGNTEAFF.

The chain uses TRBV13 and TRBJ2-2; D gene uncertain. V lost 10 bases and J lost 5, with 11 bases in between. Germline CDR1 PRHDT, CDR2 FYEKMQ (reference sequence). CDR3 length equals 12 residues. In DNA, the CDR3 is TGTGCCACGCTTGACGGAACCGGGGAGCTGTTTTTT. Translating it yields CATLDGTGELFF.

J is TRBJ1-1 and V is TRBV6-6; perhaps TRBD1 as D (6 bases). The CDR3 contains 14 residues. Trimming removed 2 bases at V and 5 bases at J, with 12 bases between. Germline V lookup: CDR1 MNHNY, CDR2 SVGAGI (reference sequence). The CDR3 loop reads CASSYGGFGTEAFF. DNA for the CDR3: TGTGCCAGCAGTTACGGGGGCTTTGGGACTGAAGCTTTCTTT.

The chain has TRBV29-1 and TRBJ1-2; no firm D call. Trimming stripped 4 bases from V and 4 bases from J, with 10 bases between. Germline V gene data show CDR1 as SQVTM and CDR2 as ANQGSEA. The CDR3 contains 12 residues. DNA of the CDR3: TGCAGCGTTGGGGATAACCTCTATGGCTACACCTTC. Translating it yields CSVGDNLYGYTF.

This clonotype has just a few counts. The chain uses TRBV12-5 and TRBJ1-1; maybe TRBD1 (5 bases). In germline, CDR1 is LGHNT, CDR2 FRNRAP. This CDR3 comprises 12 residues. V lost 7 bases and J 0 bases, leaving 6 bases between the germline ends. The CDR3 nucleotides are TGTGCTAGTGTGGGACTGAACACTGAAGCTTTCTTT. This gives the protein CASVGLNTEAFF.

This clonotype was seen more than once but under ten times. The chain combines TRBV20-1 with TRBJ1-2; D unresolved. Between the trimmed V and J ends, which lost 6 bases and 4 bases, there was a span of 3 bases. This CDR3 is 9 amino acids long. Germline CDR1 and CDR2: DFQATT and SNEGSKA (reference sequence). CDR3 region: CSALYGYTF. As DNA, the CDR3 is TGCAGTGCCCTCTATGGCTACACCTTC.